This TCR beta chain appears in the sequencing data of a study of T cells in Graves' hyperthyroidism and ophthalmopathy. Findings and limits, study-wide: Ophthalmopathy stood apart from stable hyperthyroidism in a 13 V-J model.

Of note for this clonotype: Antigen: not known.

Each diagnosis was grounded in clinical symptoms, serum thyroxine and TRAb, thyroid ultrasound, and orbital computed tomography. TCR beta CDR3 regions were amplified from RNA transcripts. The TCR CDR3 was amplified in a first-round RT-PCR using the HTBI primer set. TCRdb called the multiplex PCR reads again in MiXCR, with one record for every CDR3 protein. The table shows a few hundred thousand distinct CDR3 sequences, with 15% to 17% occurring only once. Germline V gene sequence: CDR1 SGHRS, CDR2 YFSETQ. The CDR3 is 19 residues long. The V gene end was trimmed by 3 bases and the J gene end by 0 bases; junction bases not matched to a gene: 6.

The sequencing input was blood. This clonotype was sampled from a woman aged 25 to 39 with Graves' hyperthyroidism. The chain combines TRBV5-1 with TRBJ2-1; TRBD2 aligns across 16 bases. The CDR3 nucleotides are TGCGCCAGCAGCTCGGGACTAGCGGGAGGGCCCAGCTCCTACAATGAGCAGTTCTTC. Residues: CASSSGLAGGPSSYNEQFF.